Listed below are T cell receptor beta chains from one sample, sequenced in a study of cytomegalovirus exposure and HLA in healthy donors. Using immunoSEQ multiplex PCR, the repertoire was profiled, and TCRdb retains in-frame clones only, with some absent. The sample lists more than 85,000 clones, approximately 82% occurring once. Sequenced input: PBMCs. The receptors shown here come from a man aged 25 to 40 in good health and CMV-seropositive. Both conserved end residues are part of each CDR3. The D gene is left open where the match is weak. For some rows the clone size is stated as once, few or many, or as a class when expanded; others skip it.

TRBV6-5,TRBJ1-1,14,NA,NA,CASSPQYGGTEAFF,TGTGCCAGCAGTCCCCAGTACGGCGGCACTGAAGCTTTCTTT
TRBV2,TRBJ1-1,13,NA,NA,CASSESMNTEAFF,TGTGCCAGCAGTGAATCCATGAACACTGAAGCTTTCTTT
TRBV30,TRBJ1-5,15,once,NA,CAWDQSGQSNQPQHF,TGTGCCTGGGACCAATCAGGGCAGTCAAATCAGCCCCAGCATTTT
TRBV6-5,TRBJ1-2,14,few,TRBD1,CASFRDRGDYGYTF,TGTGCCAGCTTCCGTGACAGGGGCGACTATGGCTACACCTTC
TRBV7-2,TRBJ1-2,14,NA,NA,CASSPLLERYGYTF,TGTGCCAGCAGCCCCCTTCTGGAGCGCTATGGCTACACCTTC
TRBV5-1,TRBJ2-7,14,once,TRBD1,CASSPLAGGPEQYF,TGCGCCAGCAGTCCCCTGGCAGGGGGACCCGAGCAGTACTTC
TRBV6-5,TRBJ1-1,14,NA,NA,CASSYSATGTEAFF,TGTGCCAGCAGTTACTCCGCGACAGGAACTGAAGCTTTCTTT
TRBV7-9,TRBJ1-4,12,NA,NA,CASSYGTRPQFF,TGTGCCAGCAGCTACGGGACACGGCCGCAGTTTTTT
TRBV6-5,TRBJ1-1,15,NA,NA,CASSYSGTGGTEAFF,TGTGCCAGCAGTTACTCCGGCACAGGTGGAACTGAAGCTTTCTTT
TRBV9,TRBJ2-2,14,NA,NA,CASSAGQNTGELFF,TGTGCCAGCAGCGCGGGACAGAACACCGGGGAGCTGTTTTTT
TRBV7-2,TRBJ2-7,15,NA,TRBD2,CASSLEAGGPGEQYF,TGTGCCAGCAGCTTAGAAGCGGGGGGGCCGGGGGAGCAGTACTTC
TRBV7-9,TRBJ1-6,13,NA,NA,CASSFGENSPLHF,TGTGCCAGCAGCTTCGGTGAGAATTCACCCCTCCACTTT
TRBV15,TRBJ2-3,15,few,NA,CATSRASSGADTQYF,TGTGCCACCAGCAGAGCCAGTTCGGGGGCAGATACGCAGTATTTT
TRBV27,TRBJ1-6,16,few,NA,CASSMGGYSDNSPLHF,TGTGCCAGCAGTATGGGGGGATATAGCGATAATTCACCCCTCCACTTT
TRBV28,TRBJ1-4,20,NA,TRBD1,CASSLLPTGVVDPTNEKLFF,TGTGCCAGCAGTTTACTCCCTACAGGGGTCGTCGATCCAACTAATGAAAAACTGTTTTTT
TRBV28,TRBJ2-5,16,NA,TRBD1,CASRDSGTGGAETQYF,TGTGCCAGCAGGGACTCCGGGACAGGGGGCGCGGAGACCCAGTACTTC
TRBV28,TRBJ2-1,16,once,TRBD2,CASSPLSGLAKNEQFF,TGTGCCAGCAGTCCCCTCTCGGGACTAGCGAAGAATGAGCAGTTCTTC
TRBV11-2,TRBJ2-5,14,few,NA,CASSFGGNQETQYF,TGTGCCAGCAGCTTCGGCGGGAACCAAGAGACCCAGTACTTC
TRBV10-2,TRBJ2-3,12,NA,NA,CASSDSGDTQYF,TGCGCCAGCAGTGATAGCGGAGATACGCAGTATTTT
TRBV6-5,TRBJ2-2,12,once,NA,CASTGPTGELFF,TGTGCCAGTACAGGGCCAACCGGGGAGCTGTTTTTT
TRBV4-1,TRBJ1-2,13,NA,TRBD1,CASSPQGHYGYTF,TGCGCCAGCAGCCCACAGGGGCACTATGGCTACACCTTC
TRBV5-6,TRBJ1-4,14,NA,NA,CASSLTGTNEKLFF,TGTGCCAGCAGCTTGACAGGAACTAATGAAAAACTGTTTTTT
TRBV27,TRBJ1-5,15,few,NA,CASSAGTWSNQPQHF,TGTGCCAGCAGTGCAGGGACTTGGAGCAATCAGCCCCAGCATTTT
TRBV10-3,TRBJ1-1,15,NA,TRBD1,CAISKKGGSDTEAFF,TGTGCCATCAGTAAAAAAGGGGGCTCGGACACTGAAGCTTTCTTT
TRBV10-1,TRBJ1-4,16,NA,TRBD1,CASRPRGGQGLEKLFF,TGCGCCAGCAGACCCAGGGGGGGACAGGGTTTGGAAAAACTGTTTTTT
TRBV7-6,TRBJ2-7,15,NA,TRBD1,CASSPPGTGNYEQYF,TGTGCCAGCAGCCCCCCCGGGACAGGGAATTACGAGCAGTACTTC
TRBV18,TRBJ1-1,13,NA,NA,CASSPRANTEAFF,TGTGCCAGCTCCCCACGGGCGAACACTGAAGCTTTCTTT
TRBV5-4,TRBJ2-3,14,few,NA,CASSLARAADTQYF,TGTGCCAGCAGCTTGGCCAGGGCAGCAGATACGCAGTATTTT
TRBV7-9,TRBJ1-1,14,NA,NA,CASSPEAGPTEAFF,TGTGCCAGCAGCCCCGAGGCAGGGCCTACTGAAGCTTTCTTT
TRBV5-1,TRBJ2-1,12,NA,NA,CASSFQGPEQFF,TGCGCCAGCAGCTTCCAGGGCCCAGAGCAGTTCTTC
TRBV29-1,TRBJ2-7,12,once,TRBD2,CSVVFGGGEQYF,TGCAGCGTTGTTTTCGGGGGAGGGGAGCAGTACTTC
TRBV5-1,TRBJ1-2,15,few,NA,CASSLGQEVNYGYTF,TGCGCCAGCAGCTTGGGACAGGAGGTCAACTATGGCTACACCTTC
TRBV19,TRBJ1-1,11,NA,NA,CASHRRNEAFF,TGTGCCAGCCACCGGAGAAATGAAGCTTTCTTT
TRBV18,TRBJ2-2,15,NA,NA,CASSPGQGGTGELFF,TGTGCCAGCTCACCAGGACAGGGAGGGACCGGGGAGCTGTTTTTT
TRBV7-9,TRBJ2-1,15,NA,NA,CASSLETASYNEQFF,TGTGCCAGCAGCTTAGAAACAGCCTCCTACAATGAGCAGTTCTTC
TRBV5-1,TRBJ2-3,16,NA,TRBD2,CASSLAPSGGADTQYF,TGCGCCAGCAGCTTGGCCCCTAGCGGGGGAGCAGATACGCAGTATTTT
TRBV7-2,TRBJ2-7,15,NA,TRBD1,CASSPGQGAFYEQYF,TGTGCCAGCAGCCCCGGACAGGGAGCTTTCTACGAGCAGTACTTC
TRBV7-2,TRBJ1-1,15,NA,NA,CASSSSLGSGTEAFF,TGTGCCAGCAGCTCCTCGCTTGGGTCAGGGACTGAAGCTTTCTTT
TRBV30,TRBJ1-2,13,NA,TRBD1,CAWTVGQGTSYTF,TGTGCCTGGACAGTGGGACAGGGAACAAGCTACACCTTC
TRBV25-1,TRBJ1-2,13,NA,NA,CASSEYAGAGYTF,TGTGCCAGCAGTGAATACGCAGGGGCCGGCTACACCTTC
TRBV4-1,TRBJ2-3,16,NA,TRBD2,CASSQGPGLGPDTQYF,TGCGCCAGCAGCCAAGGCCCGGGACTAGGGCCAGATACGCAGTATTTT
TRBV6-5,TRBJ2-3,14,NA,TRBD1,CASSTPDRLGSQYF,TGTGCCAGCAGTACCCCGGACAGGTTAGGATCGCAGTATTTT
TRBV5-4,TRBJ2-7,16,NA,NA,CASSLAVGSPPNEQYF,TGTGCCAGCAGCTTGGCCGTCGGTAGCCCCCCAAACGAGCAGTACTTC
TRBV14,TRBJ2-3,15,NA,NA,CASSQEEGGGDTQYF,TGTGCCAGCAGCCAAGAGGAGGGGGGGGGCGATACGCAGTATTTT
TRBV4-3,TRBJ1-6,15,NA,TRBD1,CASSQTGTGYSPLHF,TGCGCCAGCAGCCAGACCGGGACAGGCTATTCACCCCTCCACTTT
TRBV5-1,TRBJ2-7,15,NA,NA,CASSLGDATSYEQYF,TGCGCCAGCAGCTTGGGAGATGCCACCTCCTACGAGCAGTACTTC
TRBV6-1,TRBJ2-3,14,NA,TRBD2,CASSLAGGSDTQYF,TGTGCCAGCAGTCTAGCGGGGGGTTCAGATACGCAGTATTTT
TRBV27,TRBJ2-7,14,NA,TRBD1,CATKGASFSYEQYF,TGTGCCACCAAGGGGGCGTCATTCTCCTACGAGCAGTACTTC
TRBV7-2,TRBJ2-5,16,NA,TRBD2,CASSLGLGTSEQTQYF,TGTGCCAGCAGCTTAGGCCTGGGGACTAGCGAACAGACCCAGTACTTC
TRBV28,TRBJ1-2,11,NA,NA,CASSRPDGYTF,TGTGCCAGCAGCCGTCCGGATGGCTACACCTTC
TRBV7-2,TRBJ2-5,17,NA,TRBD2,CASSLWGVAGGAETQYF,TGTGCCAGCAGTCTCTGGGGGGTAGCGGGGGGGGCAGAGACCCAGTACTTC
TRBV7-2,TRBJ1-6,15,NA,TRBD1,CASGLLGQGNSPLHF,TGTGCCAGCGGATTACTCGGACAGGGGAATTCACCCCTCCACTTT
TRBV27,TRBJ1-2,13,NA,NA,CASSGLDSHGYTF,TGTGCCAGCAGTGGCCTGGACAGTCATGGCTACACCTTC
TRBV7-2,TRBJ2-5,13,NA,NA,CASSLVGGETQYF,TGTGCCAGCAGCTTAGTTGGGGGGGAGACCCAGTACTTC
TRBV19,TRBJ1-2,15,NA,NA,CASSMSGLVSYGYTF,TGTGCCAGTAGTATGTCTGGTCTAGTAAGCTATGGCTACACCTTC
TRBV15,TRBJ2-7,14,once,TRBD1,CATSRRDREGEQYF,TGTGCCACCAGCAGACGGGACAGGGAAGGCGAGCAGTACTTC
TRBV4-1,TRBJ2-7,15,NA,TRBD1,CASSQGDRGIYEQYF,TGCGCCAGCAGCCAAGGGGACAGGGGAATATACGAGCAGTACTTC